This TCR beta chain was captured by sequencing in a study of cytomegalovirus exposure and HLA in healthy donors. Study results and caveats: TCR beta chain V- and J-gene trimming was linked, in a later analysis, to a missense variant in DCLRE1C.

Use of 60 Vbeta and 13 Jbeta primers characterized the PCR. This table comes from immunoSEQ multiplex PCR, and its TCRdb copy is limited to in-frame clones, with some not included. The sample includes around 110,000 clones, around 77% of them seen just once. Regarding this clone: Its cognate antigen is unknown.

V lost 5 bases and J 2 bases, leaving 8 bases between the germline ends. CDR3 length equals 13 residues. CDR1 is MNHNS and CDR2 is SASEGT in the germline V gene. This rearrangement joins TRBV6-1 to TRBJ2-3; D not certain. The specimen sequenced was PBMCs. The TCR comes from a male donor in good health and CMV-seronegative. Written as DNA, the CDR3 is TGTGCCAGCAGTTCCCAGTCCACAGATACGCAGTATTTT. It specifies CASSSQSTDTQYF.